Following are 28 T cell receptor beta chains from one sample sequenced in a study of human T cells and chemical hapten exposure (dated by TCRdb to the early 2020s). Libraries were made using RACE. Instrument on record: NextSeq 500. Through fastp at Q25 and MiXCR, TCRdb rebuilt clones from the public reads, retaining in-frame beta chains. Identical CDR3 proteins give one entry, which carries the most common genes and DNA. The sample contains approximately 70,000 distinct CDR3 sequences, about 9.1% of them found a single time. The top ten constitute roughly 3.3% of the sample. The time point tag for this specimen amounts to: patch test 1, 2 weeks after DPC sensitization. The treatment or condition label for this specimen denotes: therapeutic diphenylcyclopropenone sensitization with weekly scalp DPC. The starting material was whole blood, obtained in connection with sensitization to the hapten diphenylcyclopropenone (DPC). The origin of the receptors is a woman between 35 and 50 years old with alopecia areata. Some clones in this sample may be carry-over from other donors' samples.

This clonotype was counted ten times or more. The V gene is TRBV5-1, the J gene TRBJ2-3; TRBD2 aligns across 9 bases. Germline CDR1 SGHRS, CDR2 YFSETQ. With V trimmed by 0 bases and J by 1 base, 3 bases remained unmatched. The CDR3 runs to 16 residues. The CDR3 here is CASSLGGGARTDTQYF. CDR3 DNA sequence: TGCGCCAGCAGCTTGGGCGGGGGGGCTCGCACAGATACGCAGTATTTT.

This clonotype was detected many times. CDR3 bases: TGCGCCAGCAGCCCACGACAGGGGGGATACGAGCAGTACTTC. This codes for CASSPRQGGYEQYF. J is TRBJ2-7 and V is TRBV4-1; TRBD1 aligns across 9 bases. Germline V gene data show CDR1 as MGHRA and CDR2 as YSYEKL. CDR3 size: 14 residues. V was clipped by 4 bases and J by 4 bases; unmatched bases: 5.

This clonotype was observed many times. V gene TRBV6-6 combines with J gene TRBJ1-5; D unresolved. This CDR3 region has 15 residues. CDR1 is MNHNY and CDR2 is SVGAGI in the germline V gene (reference sequence). V dropped 7 bases and J dropped 2 bases, with 15 bases sitting between them. The CDR3 here is CASTPGGSGNQPQHF. The DNA of the CDR3 is TGTGCCAGCACCCCCGGAGGCTCCGGCAATCAGCCCCAGCATTTT.

This clonotype was seen a handful of times. The rearrangement uses TRBV13 and TRBJ2-2, with a tentative D call TRBD2 (6 bases). The germline CDR1 and CDR2 sequences are PRHDT and FYEKMQ (reference sequence). The V and J ends lost 5 bases and 4 bases respectively, with 14 bases between them. CDR3 length equals 15 residues. CDR3 residues: CASSPPGRLTGELFF. For the CDR3, the DNA is TGTGCCAGCAGCCCTCCAGGGAGGCTCACCGGGGAGCTGTTTTTT.

This clonotype was recorded at least ten times. This chain connects TRBV5-4 to TRBJ2-1; a weak D match, TRBD2 (7 bases). V lost 6 bases and J 2 bases, leaving 15 bases between the germline ends. CDR3 size: 15 residues. Germline CDR1 reads SGHNT; CDR2 reads YYREEE (reference sequence). The CDR3 sequence is CASIRRGGPYNEQFF. The CDR3 nucleotides read TGTGCCAGCATCCGTAGGGGGGGTCCCTACAATGAGCAGTTCTTC.

In this sample, this clonotype turned up many times. The rearrangement joins TRBV7-9 to TRBJ1-6, with TRBD1 identical over 7 bases. CDR1 SEHNR and CDR2 FQNEAQ come from the germline V gene (reference sequence). The CDR3 sequence is 14 residues long. V lost 5 bases to trimming and J lost 5 bases; unmatched junction nucleotides: 3. The CDR3 region has the DNA TGTGCCAGCAGCCAGGGACAGAATAATTCACCCCTCCACTTT. Translation gives CASSQGQNNSPLHF.

This clonotype has ten or more counts. The gene calls are TRBV12-3 or TRBV12-4 and TRBJ2-1, with 12 bases fitting TRBD2. This CDR3 comprises 15 residues. The V and J ends lost 4 bases and 4 bases, in that order; junction bases with no gene match: 2. The CDR3 sequence is CASSSTSGGYNEQFF. CDR3 DNA: TGTGCCAGCAGTTCGACTAGCGGGGGTTACAATGAGCAGTTCTTC.

This clonotype was recorded many times. The chain links TRBV12-3 or TRBV12-4 to TRBJ1-5; D gene unclear. There are 13 residues in the CDR3. V lost 1 base and J lost 1, with 2 bases in between. CDR3 in DNA: TGTGCCAGCAGTTTAGGCAGCAATCAGCCCCAGCATTTT. This sequence encodes CASSLGSNQPQHF.

This sequence joins TRBV2 and TRBJ2-4; TRBD1 matches at 8 bases. V trimming: 6 bases; J trimming: 15 bases; junction bases outside the gene matches: 4. Germline-derived CDR1 and CDR2 are SNHLY and FYNNEI. The CDR3 is 10 amino acids. This CDR3 is CASSGTGVYF. The CDR3 DNA sequence: TGTGCCAGCAGCGGGACAGGAGTGTACTTC.

This clonotype occurred a few times. This chain connects TRBV30 to TRBJ2-2; TRBD1 matches at 8 bases. There are 14 residues in the CDR3. Germline V gene lookup returns CDR1 GTSNPN and CDR2 SVGIG (reference sequence). With V trimmed by 5 bases and J by 1 base, 3 bases remained unmatched. The CDR3 reads CAWGGQGNTGELFF. In DNA, the CDR3 is TGTGCCTGGGGTGGACAGGGGAACACCGGGGAGCTGTTTTTT.

This clonotype was seen a few times. The chain couples TRBV15 to TRBJ1-2; a possible D gene is TRBD1 (5 bases). V lost 3 bases and J lost 8, with 10 bases in between. The germline CDR1 and CDR2 sequences are LNHNV and YYDKDF (reference sequence). This CDR3 is 12 amino acids long. Written as DNA, the CDR3 is TGTGCCACCAGCAGTTCAGGGTACGGCTACACCTTC. Its protein is CATSSSGYGYTF.

This clonotype appeared many times. The chain combines TRBV27 with TRBJ2-7; TRBD1 or TRBD2 may be the D gene (7 bases each). V lost 6 bases, J lost 2 bases, and 14 bases lay in between. Germline V gives CDR1 MNHEY, CDR2 SMNVEV (reference sequence). This CDR3 has 14 residues. The CDR3 DNA reads TGTGCCAGCAGCTTCAGGGGGGGGCCCTACGAGCAGTACTTC. It codes for CASSFRGGPYEQYF.

This clonotype was found a few times. In nucleotides, the CDR3 is TGCAGTGCGACCCCCCGGACCCAAGAGACCCAGTACTTC. Protein sequence: CSATPRTQETQYF. The gene calls are TRBV20-1 and TRBJ2-5; no firm D call. The CDR3 loop spans 13 amino acids. The V gene lost 6 bases and the J gene lost 1 base, with 12 bases spanning the gap. Germline loops: CDR1 DFQATT, CDR2 SNEGSKA (reference sequence).

This clonotype was observed once. J is TRBJ1-3 and V is TRBV20-1; D uncertain. CDR3 length: 13 amino acids. The V gene lost 6 bases and the J gene lost 8 bases, with 17 bases spanning the gap. Germline V gene lookup returns CDR1 DFQATT and CDR2 SNEGSKA (reference sequence). The CDR3 is CSATQPLGDTIYF. The CDR3 nucleotides are TGCAGTGCCACTCAACCACTTGGGGACACCATATATTTT.

This clonotype has at least ten counts. The chain links TRBV18 to TRBJ2-3; maybe TRBD1 (6 bases). V was cut by 3 bases and J by 5 bases, with 9 bases left in between. From germline, CDR1 is KGHSH and CDR2 LQKENI. The CDR3 has 13 residues. The CDR3 sequence is CASSPPGQDTQYF. The DNA for the CDR3 is TGTGCCAGCTCACCCCCGGGACAAGATACGCAGTATTTT. The variable domain in full, with the rest retrieved from reference TRBV18 and TRBJ2-3, is NAGVMQNPRHLVRRRGQEARLRCSPMKGHSHVYWYRQLPEEGLKFMVYLQKENIIDESGMPKERFSAEFPKEGPSILRIQQVVRGDSAAYFCASSPPGQDTQYFGPGTRLTVL.

This clonotype was observed a few times. The J gene is TRBJ2-4, the V gene TRBV2; no reliable D call. The CDR3 is made up of 13 amino acids. Germline loops: CDR1 SNHLY, CDR2 FYNNEI. Trimming shortened V by 2 bases and J by 9 bases, and 11 bases separated the two germline ends. The CDR3 here is CASSESYRGIQYF. DNA for the CDR3: TGTGCCAGCAGTGAATCGTACAGAGGCATTCAGTACTTC.

With respect to this clonotype: This may come from a read error, since a much larger clone is one base off. V and J are TRBV6-2 or TRBV6-3 and TRBJ1-5; TRBD1 matches 7 bases. The germline V gene has CDR1 MNHEY and CDR2 SVGEGT. This CDR3 is built from 14 residues. The CDR3 loop is CVSTGANNNQPQHF. The DNA for the CDR3 is TGTGTCAGTACAGGGGCAAATAACAATCAGCCCCAGCATTTT.

The rearrangement joins TRBV29-1 to TRBJ1-1; D is ambiguous. This CDR3 spans 12 amino acids. In germline, CDR1 is SQVTM, CDR2 ANQGSEA. Trimming removed 7 bases from V and 1 base from J, with 10 bases in between. In DNA, the CDR3 is TGCAGCGGGAAGGACGGGAACACTGAAGCTTTCTTT. Residues: CSGKDGNTEAFF.

The V gene is TRBV29-1, the J gene TRBJ2-3, with 15 bases that match TRBD2. The CDR3 has 14 amino acids. The V gene's germline CDR1 is SQVTM and CDR2 ANQGSEA. CDR3 coding DNA: TGCGCGGGACTAGCGGGGGGAAGGCGAGATACGCAGTATTTT. This codes for CAGLAGGRRDTQYF.

This clonotype was detected many times. Here the CDR3 reads CASSPGLADSTDTQYF. The CDR3 DNA sequence: TGTGCCAGCAGCCCGGGACTAGCGGACAGCACAGATACGCAGTATTTT. V gene TRBV7-9 combines with J gene TRBJ2-3, with TRBD2 identical over 11 bases. CDR1 and CDR2 (germline): SEHNR, FQNEAQ (reference sequence). The CDR3 covers 16 residues. V lost 5 bases to trimming and J lost 0 bases; unmatched junction nucleotides: 4.

This clonotype was observed many times. The CDR3 DNA reads as TGTGCCAGCAGTCCGGGGCCCAGGACCGAGGCTTTCTTT. As protein: CASSPGPRTEAFF. This chain links TRBV12-3 or TRBV12-4 with TRBJ1-1, with D tentatively TRBD1 (5 bases). Trimming removed 5 bases from V and 11 bases from J, with 18 bases in between. CDR3 length equals 13 residues.

The chain's CDR3 is CASSSLTGVGSPLHF. The CDR3 DNA reads as TGTGCCAGCAGCTCCCTAACAGGGGTCGGTTCACCCCTCCACTTT. The genes are TRBV7-9 and TRBJ1-6, with 7 bases fitting TRBD1. With V trimmed by 4 bases and J by 9 bases, 9 bases remained unmatched. CDR1 and CDR2 from the germline V gene are SEHNR and FQNEAQ (reference sequence). The CDR3 loop spans 15 amino acids.

The chain combines TRBV10-2 with TRBJ1-4; D is ambiguous. Trimming cost V 4 bases and J 4 bases, with 4 bases left between them. This CDR3 has 12 residues. Germline lookup yields CDR1 WSHSY and CDR2 SAAADI. The CDR3 DNA reads TGCGCCAGCAGTGCGGTTAATGAAAAACTGTTTTTT. This sequence encodes CASSAVNEKLFF.

In this sample, this clonotype turned up a few times. The chain recombines TRBV18 with TRBJ2-1, with D possibly matching TRBD2 (5 bases). V lost 2 bases and J lost 8, with 10 bases in between. Germline V gene sequence: CDR1 KGHSH, CDR2 LQKENI. This CDR3 contains 13 residues. The CDR3 protein is CASSPARVHEQFF. The CDR3 DNA follows: TGTGCCAGCTCACCAGCGCGGGTCCATGAGCAGTTCTTC.

This clonotype was counted only a few times. The V and J genes are TRBV11-2 and TRBJ2-1; 10 bases align to TRBD1. CDR3 size: 15 residues. In germline, CDR1 is SGHAT, CDR2 FQNNGV. After removal of 4 bases from V and 6 bases from J, the junction contained 6 bases not matched to a gene. The CDR3 loop is CASSSGTGEGNEQFF. DNA of the CDR3: TGTGCCAGCAGCTCCGGGACAGGGGAGGGCAATGAGCAGTTCTTC.

This clonotype was found many times. The V gene is TRBV7-9, the J gene TRBJ2-7, with 11 bases fitting TRBD1. This CDR3 comprises 15 residues. Germline V lookup: CDR1 SEHNR, CDR2 FQNEAQ (reference sequence). Trimming removed 5 bases from V and 2 bases from J; junction bases left unmatched: 5. The CDR3 DNA follows: TGTGCCAGCAGCCCCACGGGACAGGGGGCCTACGAGCAGTACTTC. This translates into CASSPTGQGAYEQYF.

The V gene is TRBV29-1, the J gene TRBJ1-1, with D unclear. The CDR3 length is 13 residues. Germline CDR1 reads SQVTM; CDR2 reads ANQGSEA. V shed 4 bases and J shed 3 bases, with 12 bases lying between them. CDR3 residues: CSVGGGDYTEAFF. The CDR3 DNA reads as TGCAGCGTTGGTGGCGGGGATTACACTGAAGCTTTCTTT.

This clonotype was observed many times. This chain links TRBV11-2 with TRBJ1-6, with 10 bases lining up with TRBD1. In germline, CDR1 is SGHAT, CDR2 FQNNGV. V gave up 6 bases and J gave up 7 bases; unmatched junction bases: 6. CDR3 size: 15 residues. This chain's CDR3 is CASSPDRGQNSPLHF. CDR3 bases: TGTGCCAGCAGTCCAGACAGGGGGCAGAATTCACCCCTCCACTTT.